Here is one T cell receptor (beta chain) with its context. The source of the sample is a study of response to subunit inactivated influenza vaccine. TCRdb used MiXCR to reprocess the RT-PCR reads, holding one entry per CDR3 protein. The sample includes roughly 540,000 distinct CDR3 sequences, approximately 24% of them seen just once. The length of the CDR3 is 16 residues. Germline V CDR1 and CDR2: SGHRS, YFSETQ. The V segment lost 5 bases and the J segment 2 bases; nucleotides outside the gene matches: 8. This same sample was also part of a study on T cells expressing NK-cell markers. This second report adds: UMIs accompanied the 5'RACE template switching by which TCR beta cDNA was made. Of eight sequenced donors, seven were HCMV-seropositive and one HCMV-seronegative. Similarly, these clonotypes led the CD3+CD56-NKG2C+ fraction as well in a handful of donors.

Here the sequenced sample was CD4+ T cells sorted from PBMCs, taken 11 to 12 days after vaccination. This chain joins TRBV5-1 and TRBJ2-5; TRBD1 agrees at 11 bases. The receptor's source is a man aged 45-60 years who received an inactivated influenza vaccine. The CDR3 DNA sequence: TGCGCCAGCAGTCCCGGACAGGGGGCCGGTCAAGAGACCCAGTACTTC. Translation: CASSPGQGAGQETQYF.